Sequencing of this T cell receptor (beta chain) was carried out in a study of T cell responses to AZD1222 COVID-19 vaccine. General observations from the study: Repertoires in all cases were sampled only once the peak T cell response had passed. Baseline serostatus was positive in only a handful of AZD1222 recipients.

V shed 3 bases and J shed 12 bases, with 9 bases lying between them. The CDR3 runs 11 residues. Germline V gives CDR1 MDHEN, CDR2 SYDVKM. Clones were read by immunoSEQ multiplex PCR, and TCRdb kept only the in-frame ones, dropping some. Here the sample spans more than 95,000 clones, 75% to 90% being singletons. As regards this clone: Its antigen is still unknown.

Sequencing used peripheral blood, obtained 28 days after the second AZD1222 dose. This clonotype was obtained from an adult who received the AZD1222 COVID-19 vaccine. The rearrangement joins TRBV28 to TRBJ2-1, with TRBD2 as a possible D gene (6 bases). CDR3 amino acids: CASSFVSGQFF. The CDR3 DNA reads TGTGCCAGCAGTTTTGTTAGCGGGCAGTTCTTC.